Detailed here is one T cell receptor beta chain. This specimen comes from a study of blood T cell repertoires in COVID-19. Study summary: Samples taken during acute and convalescent COVID-19 were collected in the United States, Italy and Spain. The analysed material was cDNA or gDNA that came from T cells, B-cell-depleted T cells, or PBMCs.

The CDR3 consists of 15 residues. V lost 1 base and J 3 bases, leaving 13 bases between the germline ends. Germline CDR1 and CDR2: GTSNPN and SVGIG (reference sequence). Authors' data handling: Amplification from reference gene primers served as the basis for estimated nucleated cell counts. TCRdb's table, derived via immunoSEQ multiplex PCR, lists solely in-frame clones and lacks some. Clonal size and the V and J genes are those of that table, whereas D and trimming came from the DNA. The sample shows about 130,000 clones, about 82% of them seen only once. This TCR was recovered from a human donor in a cohort sampled during active COVID-19. The chain carries TRBV30 and TRBJ2-1; tentatively, D is TRBD2 (6 bases). The source material was peripheral blood. CDR3 region: CAWSEAGPLYNEQFF. The CDR3 DNA reads as TGTGCCTGGAGTGAGGCGGGACCCCTCTACAATGAGCAGTTCTTC.